Shown below are 32 T cell receptor beta chains from a single sample sequenced in a study of T cell responses to AZD1222 COVID-19 vaccine. Produced via immunoSEQ multiplex PCR; TCRdb's table is partial and in-frame only. The data contain 84,000 or so clones, about 92% of them singletons. Sample: peripheral blood, taken on day 0 of AZD1222 vaccination. The receptors shown here come from an adult in good health.

The CDR3 loop is CASSSAGTNTEAFF. CDR3 nucleotides: TGTGCCAGCTCATCCGCCGGCACTAACACTGAAGCTTTCTTT. The chain joins TRBV18 to TRBJ1-1; D unresolved. Germline loops: CDR1 KGHSH, CDR2 LQKENI. The CDR3 sequence is 14 residues long. With 5 bases removed from V and 2 bases from J, the gap between germline ends came to 12 bases.

This CDR3 reads CASSWGTGNTEAFF. CDR3 DNA sequence: TGCGCCAGCAGCTGGGGGACAGGGAACACTGAAGCTTTCTTT. The chain links TRBV5-1 to TRBJ1-1; 8 positions agree with TRBD1. Germline V gene lookup returns CDR1 SGHRS and CDR2 YFSETQ. The CDR3 spans 14 residues. J gave up 1 base and V 3 bases, and 2 bases lay outside the gene matches.

The chain employs TRBV19 and TRBJ2-1, with 10 bases aligning to TRBD2. CDR1 is LNHDA and CDR2 is SQIVND in the germline V gene (reference sequence). This CDR3 comprises 16 residues. V shed 5 bases, J shed 4 bases, and the junction held 8 bases outside the gene matches. CDR3 bases: TGTGCCAGTAGTCGTAGCGGGGGGACTTCTTACAATGAGCAGTTCTTC. Translating gives CASSRSGGTSYNEQFF. The full variable domain, its missing parts supplied by reference TRBV19 and TRBJ2-1, is DGGITQSPKYLFRKEGQNVTLSCEQNLNHDAMYWYRQDPGQGLRLIYYSQIVNDFQKGDIAEGYSVSREKKESFPLTVTSAQKNPTAFYLCASSRSGGTSYNEQFFGPGTRLTVL.

This chain joins TRBV4-1 and TRBJ1-1; D is undetermined. CDR3 length: 13 amino acids. V was trimmed by 1 base and J by 5 bases, leaving 8 bases between them. CDR1 MGHRA and CDR2 YSYEKL come from the germline V gene. The CDR3 sequence is CASSQGQLTEAFF. The CDR3 DNA reads TGCGCCAGCAGCCAAGGACAATTAACTGAAGCTTTCTTT.

The V and J genes are TRBV5-6 and TRBJ2-7; 11 bases map to TRBD1. The CDR3 runs to 15 residues. Germline CDR1 and CDR2: SGHDT and YYEEEE. The V gene end was trimmed by 5 bases and the J gene end by 4 bases; junction bases not matched to a gene: 8. The CDR3 sequence is CASSYPGQGDYEQYF. The CDR3 nucleotides read TGTGCCAGCAGTTATCCGGGACAGGGGGATTACGAGCAGTACTTC. The whole variable domain, filled in from reference TRBV5-6 and TRBJ2-7, reads DAGVTQSPTHLIKTRGQQVTLRCSPKSGHDTVSWYQQALGQGPQFIFQYYEEEERQRGNFPDRFSGHQFPNYSSELNVNALLLGDSALYLCASSYPGQGDYEQYFGPGTRLTVT.

The rearrangement links TRBV11-2 to TRBJ2-2, with D unresolved. V was cut by 3 bases and J by 1 base, with 3 bases left in between. The CDR3 is 13 residues long. Germline-derived CDR1 and CDR2 are SGHAT and FQNNGV. The CDR3 sequence: CASSLQNTGELFF. The CDR3 region has the DNA TGTGCCAGCAGCTTGCAGAACACCGGGGAGCTGTTTTTT.

The chain uses TRBV18 and TRBJ2-4; D is tentatively TRBD1 or TRBD2 (5 bases each). V was trimmed by 3 bases and J by 3 bases, leaving 12 bases between them. There are 15 residues in the CDR3. Germline CDR1 reads KGHSH; CDR2 reads LQKENI. Here the CDR3 reads CASSPRGASKNIQYF. The CDR3 coding sequence is TGTGCCAGCTCACCTCGAGGGGCGAGCAAAAACATTCAGTACTTC.

V gene TRBV4-2 combines with J gene TRBJ1-1; D not resolved. Germline V gene data show CDR1 as LGHNA and CDR2 as YNFKEQ. Trimming removed 1 base at V and 0 bases at J, with 3 bases between. This CDR3 has 13 amino acids. CDR3 DNA sequence: TGTGCCAGCAGCCAAGCGATGAACACTGAAGCTTTCTTT. It encodes CASSQAMNTEAFF.

This chain joins TRBV28 and TRBJ2-7; 11 bases align to TRBD2. With V trimmed by 4 bases and J by 6 bases, 8 bases remained unmatched. The CDR3 extends over 15 amino acids. Per germline, CDR1 MDHEN and CDR2 SYDVKM. CDR3 sequence reads: CASSWTLAGGSEQYF. The CDR3 coding sequence is TGTGCCAGCAGTTGGACCCTAGCGGGAGGAAGCGAGCAGTACTTC.

Only one count was recorded for this clone. V usage is TRBV28 and J usage is TRBJ2-7; D gene ambiguous. The CDR3 has 12 amino acids. Germline V gene sequence: CDR1 MDHEN, CDR2 SYDVKM. Deletions cut 1 base from V and 6 bases from J, with 7 bases between. The CDR3 protein is CASSLLYSEQYF. The CDR3 DNA is TGTGCCAGCAGTTTATTATATTCCGAGCAGTACTTC.

This chain links TRBV5-6 with TRBJ2-1, with D tentatively TRBD2 (6 bases). The V and J ends lost 2 bases and 0 bases respectively, with 12 bases between them. This CDR3 has 16 residues. The germline V gene encodes CDR1 SGHDT and CDR2 YYEEEE. As DNA, the CDR3 is TGTGCCAGCAGCTTACCTAGCGCAGGCTCCTACAATGAGCAGTTCTTC. Translation: CASSLPSAGSYNEQFF.

The genes are TRBV30 and TRBJ2-1; TRBD1 agrees at 9 bases. The CDR3 consists of 17 residues. The germline V gene has CDR1 GTSNPN and CDR2 SVGIG (reference sequence). V trimming: 4 bases; J trimming: 7 bases; junction bases outside the gene matches: 17. The DNA of the CDR3 is TGTGCCTGGACCGGGGGGATAACAGGGGGCTATGGGAATGAGCAGTTCTTC. Encoded protein: CAWTGGITGGYGNEQFF.

The J gene is TRBJ1-2, the V gene TRBV18; a weak D match, TRBD1 (5 bases). V gave up 2 bases and J gave up 4 bases, with 11 bases separating them. The CDR3 runs 14 residues. Germline V lookup: CDR1 KGHSH, CDR2 LQKENI. The CDR3 region has the DNA TGTGCCAGCTCACCATCTGGGACCTTCTATGGCTACACCTTC. Translating it yields CASSPSGTFYGYTF.

The V and J genes are TRBV28 and TRBJ1-2; TRBD1 agrees at 8 bases. Looked up from germline, CDR1 is MDHEN and CDR2 is SYDVKM. CDR3 length equals 15 residues. The junction had 6 bases not matched to a gene; V was cut back by 2 bases and J by 4 bases. CDR3 nucleotide sequence: TGTGCCAGCAGTTTACCAGGGGGCAACTTCTATGGCTACACCTTC. Protein: CASSLPGGNFYGYTF.

The gene calls are TRBV30 and TRBJ1-2; D may be TRBD1 (6 bases). CDR1 and CDR2 (germline): GTSNPN, SVGIG (reference sequence). V dropped 5 bases and J dropped 7 bases, with 11 bases sitting between them. This CDR3 region has 11 residues. CDR3 protein: CAWSGASGYTF. The CDR3 bases are TGTGCCTGGTCGGGGGCAAGTGGCTACACCTTC.

The gene calls are TRBV27 and TRBJ1-2; TRBD1 matches 8 bases. This CDR3 comprises 16 residues. V trimming: 5 bases; J trimming: 2 bases; junction bases outside the gene matches: 10. The germline V gene encodes CDR1 MNHEY and CDR2 SMNVEV (reference sequence). The CDR3 DNA sequence: TGTGCCAGCAGTAGAACTCGGACAGGGACGAACTATGGCTACACCTTC. Translated, it gives CASSRTRTGTNYGYTF.

The chain is built from TRBV6-4 and TRBJ2-1, with a tentative D call TRBD2 (5 bases). Per germline, CDR1 MRHNA and CDR2 SNTAGT. The CDR3 extends over 15 amino acids. V lost 0 bases, J lost 0 bases, and 6 bases lay in between. This CDR3 reads CASSDSGSSYNEQFF. The CDR3 nucleotides read TGTGCCAGCAGTGACTCTGGGAGCTCCTACAATGAGCAGTTCTTC.

The rearrangement uses TRBV11-2 and TRBJ2-1; 11 bases are a match to TRBD2. Germline V gives CDR1 SGHAT, CDR2 FQNNGV. V was clipped by 5 bases and J by 4 bases; unmatched bases: 4. This CDR3 is 15 amino acids long. Here the CDR3 reads CASSRLAGGYNEQFF. The CDR3 nucleotides are TGTGCCAGCAGCCGCCTAGCGGGGGGATACAATGAGCAGTTCTTC.

This clone was recorded a few times. The chain employs TRBV18 and TRBJ1-2; D unclear. Trimming pared 4 bases from V and 5 bases from J, leaving 14 bases between. CDR3 length: 14 amino acids. Per germline, CDR1 KGHSH and CDR2 LQKENI. The CDR3 bases are TGTGCCAGCTCACGAAAGGAACGGTTGTATGGCTACACCTTC. Its protein is CASSRKERLYGYTF.

The chain is built from TRBV6-5 and TRBJ2-5, with D possibly being TRBD2 (6 bases). CDR1 MNHEY and CDR2 SVGAGI come from the germline V gene. Trimming pared 0 bases from V and 5 bases from J, leaving 16 bases between. This CDR3 has 16 amino acids. Here the CDR3 DNA reads TGTGCCAGCAGTTACTCGTCGTGGGCGGGGCGGGAGACCCAGTACTTC. Amino acid sequence: CASSYSSWAGRETQYF.

The chain joins TRBV10-2 to TRBJ1-1, with 7 bases lining up with TRBD1. Trimming removed 6 bases from V and 1 base from J; junction bases left unmatched: 5. Germline CDR1 is WSHSY and CDR2 is SAAADI. The CDR3 length is 14 residues. The CDR3 here is CASRVTGTNTEAFF. CDR3 bases: TGCGCCAGCAGGGTGACAGGGACGAACACTGAAGCTTTCTTT.

V gene TRBV7-9 combines with J gene TRBJ1-6; a possible D gene is TRBD1 (6 bases). The CDR3 loop spans 16 amino acids. Germline V lookup: CDR1 SEHNR, CDR2 FQNEAQ (reference sequence). V dropped 5 bases and J dropped 7 bases, with 18 bases sitting between them. CDR3 DNA sequence: TGTGCCAGCAGCCACCAAGCCGGGACAACAAATTCACCCCTCCACTTT. Residues: CASSHQAGTTNSPLHF.

This chain joins TRBV19 and TRBJ2-3; a possible D gene is TRBD1 (6 bases). V dropped 7 bases and J dropped 8 bases, with 16 bases sitting between them. Germline CDR1 reads LNHDA; CDR2 reads SQIVND (reference sequence). The CDR3 has 13 amino acids. As DNA, the CDR3 is TGTGCCAGTATCCAGGGGACCAGGGGTACGCAGTATTTT. It codes for CASIQGTRGTQYF.

This chain connects TRBV27 to TRBJ2-7; TRBD1 matches 8 bases. Looked up from germline, CDR1 is MNHEY and CDR2 is SMNVEV (reference sequence). The CDR3 loop spans 15 amino acids. Trimming removed 4 bases from V and 3 bases from J; junction bases left unmatched: 8. CDR3 DNA sequence: TGTGCCAGCAGTTCCGCGGACAGGGTGGTCTACGAGCAGTACTTC. Its translation is CASSSADRVVYEQYF.

The V gene is TRBV11-2, the J gene TRBJ2-5; 8 nucleotides line up with TRBD2. Trimming cost V 5 bases and J 5 bases; bases outside gene matches: 7. The CDR3 runs 14 residues. Per the germline V gene, CDR1 is SGHAT and CDR2 is FQNNGV. The CDR3 DNA reads as TGTGCCAGCAGCCAAACTAGCGGTTGGGAGACCCAGTACTTC. Its protein product is CASSQTSGWETQYF.

J is TRBJ1-5 and V is TRBV11-2; 9 nucleotides agree with TRBD1. Trimming cost V 0 bases and J 3 bases; bases outside gene matches: 6. CDR1 and CDR2 (germline): SGHAT, FQNNGV. The CDR3 runs 17 residues. The CDR3 DNA reads as TGTGCCAGCAGCTTAGAGTTGGGGACAGGGAACAATCAGCCCCAGCATTTT. Translated, it gives CASSLELGTGNNQPQHF.

The chain has TRBV5-8 and TRBJ1-3; no clear D gene. The germline V gene encodes CDR1 SGHTS and CDR2 YDEGEE. This CDR3 has 12 residues. Deletions cut 4 bases from V and 11 bases from J, with 13 bases between. The CDR3: CASSPYSTAIYF. CDR3 bases: TGTGCCAGCAGCCCCTATTCGACCGCCATATATTTT.

V and J are TRBV5-5 and TRBJ2-7; 9 nucleotides agree with TRBD1. There are 16 residues in the CDR3. CDR1 and CDR2 from the germline V gene are SGHKS and YYEKEE (reference sequence). The J segment lost 2 bases and the V segment lost 4 bases, leaving 10 bases of the junction unmatched. Here the CDR3 reads CASSHPSTGGPYEQYF. The CDR3 region has the DNA TGTGCCAGCAGCCACCCCTCGACAGGGGGACCCTACGAGCAGTACTTC.

The chain is built from TRBV11-3 and TRBJ2-1, with D perhaps TRBD1 (6 bases). The V end was cut by 4 bases, the J end by 11 bases, with 12 bases between. The germline V gene has CDR1 SGHNT and CDR2 YENEEA. This CDR3 has 12 amino acids. Here the CDR3 reads CASSSSRDKQFF. The CDR3 DNA is TGTGCCAGCAGCTCAAGTCGGGACAAGCAGTTCTTC.

Concerning this clone: A read error may produce the germline difference seen at one junction end. The J gene is TRBJ1-2, the V gene TRBV7-9; D call uncertain. Germline CDR1 is SEHNR and CDR2 is FQNEAQ (reference sequence). This CDR3 has 14 amino acids. CDR3 in amino acids: CASSLRGPSYGYIF. CDR3 nucleotide sequence: TGTGCCAGCAGCCTCCGAGGCCCCTCCTATGGCTACATCTTC.

This clone showed up just once. The chain is built from TRBV19 and TRBJ1-5; no reliable D call. V was clipped by 6 bases and J by 3 bases, with 9 bases between them. Germline V gives CDR1 LNHDA, CDR2 SQIVND (reference sequence). The CDR3 totals 13 residues. CDR3 sequence (DNA): TGTGCCAGTAGCCCAGGAATCAATCAGCCCCAGCATTTT. This encodes CASSPGINQPQHF.

V is TRBV28 and J is TRBJ2-2; D tentatively reads TRBD1 or TRBD2 (5 bases each). CDR1 is MDHEN and CDR2 is SYDVKM in the germline V gene. Trimming removed 5 bases at V and 1 base at J, with 11 bases between. CDR3 length: 15 amino acids. The CDR3 DNA reads TGTGCCAGCAGTAGGGACGGTGGGAACACCGGGGAGCTGTTTTTT. Its protein is CASSRDGGNTGELFF. Using reference TRBV28 and TRBJ2-2 for the parts outside the CDR3, the full variable domain is DVKVTQSSRYLVKRTGEKVFLECVQDMDHENMFWYRQDPGLGLRLIYFSYDVKMKEKGDIPEGYSVSREKKERFSLILESASTNQTSMYLCASSRDGGNTGELFFGEGSRLTVL.